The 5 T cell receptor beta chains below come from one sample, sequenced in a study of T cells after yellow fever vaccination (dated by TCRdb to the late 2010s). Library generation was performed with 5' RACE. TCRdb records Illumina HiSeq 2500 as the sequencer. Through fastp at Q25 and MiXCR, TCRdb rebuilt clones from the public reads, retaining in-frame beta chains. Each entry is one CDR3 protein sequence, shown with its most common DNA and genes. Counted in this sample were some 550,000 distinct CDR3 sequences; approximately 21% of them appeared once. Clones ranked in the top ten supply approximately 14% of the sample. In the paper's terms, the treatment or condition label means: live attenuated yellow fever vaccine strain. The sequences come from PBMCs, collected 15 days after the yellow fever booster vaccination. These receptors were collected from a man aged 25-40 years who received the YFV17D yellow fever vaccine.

The CDR3 region is CSARDDRAKQYF. In DNA, the CDR3 is TGCAGTGCTAGAGACGACAGGGCGAAGCAGTACTTC. V and J are TRBV20-1 and TRBJ2-7, with TRBD1 identical over 7 bases. CDR1 is DFQATT and CDR2 is SNEGSKA in the germline V gene (reference sequence). V shed 0 bases, J shed 8 bases, and the junction held 4 bases outside the gene matches. The CDR3 sequence is 12 residues long.

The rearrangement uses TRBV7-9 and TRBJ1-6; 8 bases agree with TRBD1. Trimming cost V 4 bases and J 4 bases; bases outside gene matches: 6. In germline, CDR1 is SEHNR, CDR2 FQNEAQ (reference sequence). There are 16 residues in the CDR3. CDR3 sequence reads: CASSSGGELYNSPLHF. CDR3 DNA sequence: TGTGCCAGCAGCTCAGGGGGCGAATTATATAATTCACCCCTCCACTTT.

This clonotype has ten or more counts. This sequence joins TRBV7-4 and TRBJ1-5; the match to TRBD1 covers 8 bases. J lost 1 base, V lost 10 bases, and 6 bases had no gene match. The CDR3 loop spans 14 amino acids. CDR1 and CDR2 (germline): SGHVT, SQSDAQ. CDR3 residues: CATPRQGSNQPQHF. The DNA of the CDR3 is TGTGCCACCCCCAGACAGGGGAGCAATCAGCCCCAGCATTTT.

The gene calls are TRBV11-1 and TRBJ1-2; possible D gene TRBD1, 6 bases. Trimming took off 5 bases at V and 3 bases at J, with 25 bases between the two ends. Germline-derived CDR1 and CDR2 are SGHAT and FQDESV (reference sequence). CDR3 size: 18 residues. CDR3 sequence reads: CASSPLGGQGSIHYGYTF. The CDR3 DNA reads TGTGCCAGCAGCCCCCTGGGGGGGCAAGGTTCAATCCACTATGGCTACACCTTC.

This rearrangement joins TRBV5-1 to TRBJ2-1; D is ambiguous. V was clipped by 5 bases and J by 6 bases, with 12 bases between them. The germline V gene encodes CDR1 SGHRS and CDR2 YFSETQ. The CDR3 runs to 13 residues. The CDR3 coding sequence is TGCGCCAGCAGACTGGAGATTCCCAATGAGCAGTTCTTC. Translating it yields CASRLEIPNEQFF.